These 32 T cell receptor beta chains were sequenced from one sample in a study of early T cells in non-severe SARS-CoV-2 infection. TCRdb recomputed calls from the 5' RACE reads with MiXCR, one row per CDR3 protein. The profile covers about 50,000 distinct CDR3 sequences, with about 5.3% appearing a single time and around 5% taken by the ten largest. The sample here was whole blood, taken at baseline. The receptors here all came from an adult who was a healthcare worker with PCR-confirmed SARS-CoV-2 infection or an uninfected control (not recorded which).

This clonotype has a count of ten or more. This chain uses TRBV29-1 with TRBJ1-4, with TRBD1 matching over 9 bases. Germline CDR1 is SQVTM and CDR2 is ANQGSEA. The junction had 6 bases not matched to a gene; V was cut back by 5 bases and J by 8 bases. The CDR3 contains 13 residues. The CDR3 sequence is CSVLGTGNEKLFF. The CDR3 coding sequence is TGCAGCGTTCTGGGGACAGGGAACGAAAAACTGTTTTTT.

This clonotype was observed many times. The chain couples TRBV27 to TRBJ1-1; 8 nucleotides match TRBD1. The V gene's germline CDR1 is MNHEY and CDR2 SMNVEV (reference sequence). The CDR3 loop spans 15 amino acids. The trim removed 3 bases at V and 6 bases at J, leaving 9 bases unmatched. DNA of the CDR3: TGTGCCAGCAGTTTGCTCAGGACAGGGTATTCTGAAGCTTTCTTT. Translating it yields CASSLLRTGYSEAFF.

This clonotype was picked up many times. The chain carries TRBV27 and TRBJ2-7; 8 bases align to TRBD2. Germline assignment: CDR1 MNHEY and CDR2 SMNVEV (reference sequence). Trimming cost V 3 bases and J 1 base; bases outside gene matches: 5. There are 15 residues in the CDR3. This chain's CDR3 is CASSFEAGGSYEQYF. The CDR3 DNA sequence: TGTGCCAGCAGTTTTGAGGCGGGAGGTTCCTACGAGCAGTACTTC.

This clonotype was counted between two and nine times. CDR3 loop: CASSLSTVTEAFF. The CDR3 DNA reads TGCGCCAGCAGCCTGTCGACAGTAACTGAAGCTTTCTTT. The chain combines TRBV4-1 with TRBJ1-1; D may be TRBD1 (5 bases). CDR1 and CDR2 (germline): MGHRA, YSYEKL. V was clipped by 4 bases and J by 5 bases, with 11 bases between them. The CDR3 runs 13 residues.

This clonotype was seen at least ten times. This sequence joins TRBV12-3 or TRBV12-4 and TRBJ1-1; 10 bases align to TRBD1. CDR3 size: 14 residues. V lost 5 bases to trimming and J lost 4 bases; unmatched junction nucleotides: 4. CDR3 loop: CASSTRTGGTEAFF. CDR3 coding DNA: TGTGCCAGCAGTACCCGGACAGGGGGCACTGAAGCTTTCTTT.

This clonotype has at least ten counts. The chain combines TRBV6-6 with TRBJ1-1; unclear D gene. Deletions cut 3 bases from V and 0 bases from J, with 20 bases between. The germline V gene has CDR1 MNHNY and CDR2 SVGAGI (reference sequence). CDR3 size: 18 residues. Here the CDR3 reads CASSYDSNTLGMNTEAFF. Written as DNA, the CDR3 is TGTGCCAGCAGTTATGACTCTAATACCCTAGGGATGAACACTGAAGCTTTCTTT.

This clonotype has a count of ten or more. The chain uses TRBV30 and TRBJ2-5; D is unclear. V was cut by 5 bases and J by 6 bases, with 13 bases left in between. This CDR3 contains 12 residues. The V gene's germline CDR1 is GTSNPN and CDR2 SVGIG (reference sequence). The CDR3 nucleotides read TGTGCCTGGGATAGGAGTCGTCAGACCCAGTACTTC. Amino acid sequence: CAWDRSRQTQYF.

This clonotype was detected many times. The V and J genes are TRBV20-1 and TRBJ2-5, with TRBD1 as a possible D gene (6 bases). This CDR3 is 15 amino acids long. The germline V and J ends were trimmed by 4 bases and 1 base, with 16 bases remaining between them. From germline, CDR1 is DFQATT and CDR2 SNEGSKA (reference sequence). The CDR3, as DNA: TGCAGTGCTAACCAGGCCACAGGGACCCAAGAGACCCAGTACTTC. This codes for CSANQATGTQETQYF.

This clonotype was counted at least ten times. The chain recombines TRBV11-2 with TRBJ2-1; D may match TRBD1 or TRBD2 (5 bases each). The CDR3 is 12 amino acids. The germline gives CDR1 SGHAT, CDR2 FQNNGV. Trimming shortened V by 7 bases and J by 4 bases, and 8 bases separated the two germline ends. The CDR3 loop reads CASNGGYNEQFF. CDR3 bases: TGTGCCAGCAATGGGGGATACAATGAGCAGTTCTTC.

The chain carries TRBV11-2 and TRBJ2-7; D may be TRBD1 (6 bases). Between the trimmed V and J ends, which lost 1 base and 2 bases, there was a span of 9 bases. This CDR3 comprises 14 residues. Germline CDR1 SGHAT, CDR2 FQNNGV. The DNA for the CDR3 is TGTGCCAGCAGCTTAGCACAGGGCCCCTACGAGCAGTACTTC. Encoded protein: CASSLAQGPYEQYF.

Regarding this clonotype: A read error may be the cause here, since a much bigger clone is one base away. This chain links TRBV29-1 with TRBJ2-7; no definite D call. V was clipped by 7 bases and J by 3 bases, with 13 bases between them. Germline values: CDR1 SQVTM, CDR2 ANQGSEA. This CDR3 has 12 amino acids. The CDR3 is CSGTQWGYEQYF. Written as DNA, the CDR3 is TGCAGCGGAACCCAGTGGGGCTACGAGCAGTACTTC.

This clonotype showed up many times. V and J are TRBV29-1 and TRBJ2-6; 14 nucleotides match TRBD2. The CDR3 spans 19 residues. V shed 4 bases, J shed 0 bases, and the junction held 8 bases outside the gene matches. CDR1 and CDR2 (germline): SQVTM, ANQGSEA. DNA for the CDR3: TGCAGCGTTGGATCCGGGACTAGCGGGAGTAGCTCTGGGGCCAACGTCCTGACTTTC. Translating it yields CSVGSGTSGSSSGANVLTF.

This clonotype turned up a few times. CDR3 sequence reads: CSVTSTGGGTDTQYF. CDR3 nucleotide sequence: TGCAGCGTGACCTCGACAGGGGGCGGGACAGATACGCAGTATTTT. This chain connects TRBV29-1 to TRBJ2-3; 10 nucleotides align to TRBD1. Germline CDR1 and CDR2: SQVTM and ANQGSEA. The CDR3 consists of 15 residues. Losses at the gene ends were 6 bases for V and 3 bases for J; bases not matched to a gene: 9.

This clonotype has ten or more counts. The CDR3 DNA is TGTGCCAGCAGTGAATCCCGGGACGGCAGCTCCTACGAGCAGTACTTC. This codes for CASSESRDGSSYEQYF. The chain couples TRBV25-1 to TRBJ2-7; D tentatively fits TRBD1 or TRBD2 (5 bases each). Per the germline V gene, CDR1 is MGHDK and CDR2 is SYGVNS. This CDR3 has 16 amino acids. Deletions cut 1 base from V and 0 bases from J, with 13 bases between.

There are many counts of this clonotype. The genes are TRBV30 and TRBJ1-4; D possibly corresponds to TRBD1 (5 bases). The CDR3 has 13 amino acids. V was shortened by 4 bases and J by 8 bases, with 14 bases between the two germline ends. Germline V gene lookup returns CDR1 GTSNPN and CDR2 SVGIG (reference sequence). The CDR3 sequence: CAWTGAGGEKLFF. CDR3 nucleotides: TGTGCCTGGACCGGGGCCGGCGGAGAAAAACTGTTTTTT.

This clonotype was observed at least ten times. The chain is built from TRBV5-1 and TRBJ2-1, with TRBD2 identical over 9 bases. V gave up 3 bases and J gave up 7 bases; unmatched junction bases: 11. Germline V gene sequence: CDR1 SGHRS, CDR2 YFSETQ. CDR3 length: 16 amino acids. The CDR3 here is CASSSDSGRLGNEQFF. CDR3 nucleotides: TGCGCCAGCAGCTCGGATAGCGGGAGATTGGGGAATGAGCAGTTCTTC.

As DNA, the CDR3 is TGCGCCAGCAGCCACCAGGGACTAGCGGGAGTCGCCGAGCAGTACTTC. This codes for CASSHQGLAGVAEQYF. The rearrangement uses TRBV5-1 and TRBJ2-7; 14 bases fit TRBD2. CDR3 length: 16 amino acids. The J segment lost 6 bases and the V segment lost 4 bases, leaving 9 bases of the junction unmatched. The germline V gene has CDR1 SGHRS and CDR2 YFSETQ.

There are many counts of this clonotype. The CDR3 here is CSARDGRYEQYF. The CDR3 DNA follows: TGCAGTGCACGGGACGGCCGCTACGAGCAGTACTTC. The chain carries TRBV20-1 and TRBJ2-7, with D perhaps matching TRBD1 or TRBD2 (5 bases each). The CDR3 runs to 12 residues. In germline, CDR1 is DFQATT, CDR2 SNEGSKA (reference sequence). V was cut by 6 bases and J by 3 bases, with 12 bases left in between.

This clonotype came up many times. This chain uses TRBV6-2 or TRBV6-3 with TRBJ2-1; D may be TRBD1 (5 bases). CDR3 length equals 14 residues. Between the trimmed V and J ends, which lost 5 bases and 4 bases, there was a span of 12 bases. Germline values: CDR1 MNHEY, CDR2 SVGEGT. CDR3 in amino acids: CASSALQEYNEQFF. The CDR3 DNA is TGTGCCAGCAGTGCCCTACAGGAATACAATGAGCAGTTCTTC.

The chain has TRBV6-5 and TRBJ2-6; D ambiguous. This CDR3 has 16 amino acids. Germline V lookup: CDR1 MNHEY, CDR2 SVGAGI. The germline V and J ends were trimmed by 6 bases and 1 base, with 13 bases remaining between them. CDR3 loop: CASSLAFPSGANVLTF. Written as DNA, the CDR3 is TGTGCCAGCAGCTTAGCCTTCCCTTCTGGGGCCAACGTCCTGACTTTC.

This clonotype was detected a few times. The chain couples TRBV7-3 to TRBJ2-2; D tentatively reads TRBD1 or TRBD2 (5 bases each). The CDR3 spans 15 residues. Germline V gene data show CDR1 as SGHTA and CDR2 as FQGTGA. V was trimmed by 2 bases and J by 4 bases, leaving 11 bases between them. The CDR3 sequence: CASSLLGEVTGELFF. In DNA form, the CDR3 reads TGTGCCAGCAGCTTATTGGGGGAAGTCACCGGGGAGCTGTTTTTT.

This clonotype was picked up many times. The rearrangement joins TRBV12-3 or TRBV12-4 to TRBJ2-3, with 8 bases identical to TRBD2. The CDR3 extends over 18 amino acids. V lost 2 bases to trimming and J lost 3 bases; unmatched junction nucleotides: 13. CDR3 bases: TGTGCCAGCAGTTTATCGGGAGGAGCGGGAGTGGGGACAGATACGCAGTATTTT. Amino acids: CASSLSGGAGVGTDTQYF.

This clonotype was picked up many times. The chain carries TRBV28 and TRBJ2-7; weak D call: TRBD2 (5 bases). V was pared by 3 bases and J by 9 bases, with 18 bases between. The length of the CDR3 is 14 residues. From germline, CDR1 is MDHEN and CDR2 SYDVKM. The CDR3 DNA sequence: TGTGCCAGCAGTTTCCGGGGTAGTGGGTCGCGGCAGTACTTC. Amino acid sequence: CASSFRGSGSRQYF.

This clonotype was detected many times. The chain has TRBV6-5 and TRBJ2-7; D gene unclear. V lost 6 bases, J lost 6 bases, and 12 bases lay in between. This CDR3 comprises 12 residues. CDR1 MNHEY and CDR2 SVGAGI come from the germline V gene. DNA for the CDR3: TGTGCCAGCAGCACCCTAACGTCCGAGCAGTACTTC. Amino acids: CASSTLTSEQYF.

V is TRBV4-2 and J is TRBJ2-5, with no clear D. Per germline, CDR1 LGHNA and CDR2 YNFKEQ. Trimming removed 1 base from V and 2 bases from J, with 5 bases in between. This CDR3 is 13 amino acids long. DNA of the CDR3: TGTGCCAGCAGCCAAGGCCTTCAAGAGACCCAGTACTTC. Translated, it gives CASSQGLQETQYF.

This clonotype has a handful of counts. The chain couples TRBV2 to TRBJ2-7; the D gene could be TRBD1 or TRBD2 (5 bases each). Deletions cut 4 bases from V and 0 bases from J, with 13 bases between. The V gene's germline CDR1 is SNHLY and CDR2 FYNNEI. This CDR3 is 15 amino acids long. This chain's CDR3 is CASSARPGGSYEQYF. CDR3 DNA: TGTGCCAGCAGTGCCAGGCCTGGGGGCTCCTACGAGCAGTACTTC.

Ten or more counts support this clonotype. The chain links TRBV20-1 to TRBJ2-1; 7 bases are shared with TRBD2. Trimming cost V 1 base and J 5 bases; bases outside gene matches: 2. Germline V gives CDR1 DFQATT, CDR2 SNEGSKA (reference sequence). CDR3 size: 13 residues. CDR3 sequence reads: CSARAGLNNEQFF. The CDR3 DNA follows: TGCAGTGCTAGAGCGGGACTAAACAATGAGCAGTTCTTC.

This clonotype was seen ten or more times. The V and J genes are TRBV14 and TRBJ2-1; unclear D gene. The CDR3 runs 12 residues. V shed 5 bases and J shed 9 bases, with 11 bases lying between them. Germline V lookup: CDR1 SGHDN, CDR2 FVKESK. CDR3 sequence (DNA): TGTGCCAGCAGCGCTACGGTCGTTGAGCAGTTCTTC. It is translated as CASSATVVEQFF.

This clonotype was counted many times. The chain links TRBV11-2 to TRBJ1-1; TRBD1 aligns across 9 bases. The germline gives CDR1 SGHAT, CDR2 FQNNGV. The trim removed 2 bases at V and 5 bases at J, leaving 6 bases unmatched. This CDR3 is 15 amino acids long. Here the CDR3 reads CASSLSTGGKTEAFF. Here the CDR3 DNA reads TGTGCCAGCAGCTTATCTACAGGGGGCAAAACTGAAGCTTTCTTT.

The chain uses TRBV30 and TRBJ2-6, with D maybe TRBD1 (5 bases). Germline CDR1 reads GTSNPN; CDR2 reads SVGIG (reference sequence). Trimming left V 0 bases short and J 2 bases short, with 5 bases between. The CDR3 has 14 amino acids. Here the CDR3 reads CAWSVGAGANVLTF. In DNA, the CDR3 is TGTGCCTGGAGTGTAGGGGCTGGGGCCAACGTCCTGACTTTC.

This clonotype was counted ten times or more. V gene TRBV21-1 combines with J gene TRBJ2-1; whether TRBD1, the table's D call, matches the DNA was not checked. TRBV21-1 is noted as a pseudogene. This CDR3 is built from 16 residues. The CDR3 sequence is CASSKGNRGLYNEQFF. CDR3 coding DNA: TGTGCCAGCAGCAAAGGTAACAGGGGGCTTTACAATGAGCAGTTCTTC.

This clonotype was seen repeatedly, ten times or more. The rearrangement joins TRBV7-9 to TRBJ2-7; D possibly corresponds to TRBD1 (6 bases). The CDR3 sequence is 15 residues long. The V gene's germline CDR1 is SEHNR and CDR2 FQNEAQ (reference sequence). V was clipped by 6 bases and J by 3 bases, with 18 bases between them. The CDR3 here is CASSSSPQDSYEQYF. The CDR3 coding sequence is TGTGCCAGCAGTTCCTCCCCTCAGGACAGCTACGAGCAGTACTTC. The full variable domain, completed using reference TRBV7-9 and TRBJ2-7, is DTGVSQNPRHKITKRGQNVTFRCDPISEHNRLYWYRQTLGQGPEFLTYFQNEAQLEKSRLLSDRFSAERPKGSFSTLEIQRTEQGDSAMYLCASSSSPQDSYEQYFGPGTRLTVT.